The present entry profiles one T cell receptor beta chain with its context. No antigen is known for it. Germline V CDR1 and CDR2: SGHRS, YFSETQ. The J segment lost 5 bases and the V segment lost 4 bases, leaving 6 bases of the junction unmatched. The CDR3 runs to 14 residues. Clones were read by immunoSEQ multiplex PCR, and TCRdb kept only the in-frame ones, dropping some. Seen here are millions of clones, about 95% observed once, and the top ten hold roughly 1%. CD45RO-negative cells were positively selected for CCR7, leaving out terminally differentiated effector memory CD45RA+ cells. The data are from a study of shared clonotypes between healthy human individuals. Study results and caveats: Clonotypes which were not shared had lower generation probabilities than clonotypes that all four donors shared. Enrolling few donors narrowed the genetic and exposure-history diversity that was represented.

This chain connects TRBV5-1 to TRBJ1-1, with 9 bases matching TRBD1. The receptor was isolated from a man younger than 30 in good health. Sequences were obtained from naive CD8+ T cells sorted from blood. CDR3 loop: CASSPGQGKTEAFF. CDR3 nucleotide sequence: TGCGCCAGCAGCCCGGGACAGGGTAAAACTGAAGCTTTCTTT.